Below are 11 T cell receptor beta chains sequenced from a single sample in a study of T-cell reconstitution after alpha-beta-depleted transplantation in children. The library targeted TCRbeta and was prepared with unique molecular identifiers. TCRdb reanalysed the PCR reads using MiXCR and keeps one entry per CDR3 protein. The table lists some 640,000 distinct CDR3 sequences, approximately 17% of them singletons. This material consisted of PBMCs from the stem cell graft donor, taken from the stem cell graft. Source of these receptors: a human donor who donated a stem cell graft to a child with acute myeloid leukemia.

This clonotype was detected many times. J is TRBJ1-1 and V is TRBV29-1; no definite D call. This CDR3 comprises 11 residues. V gave up 5 bases and J gave up 0 bases, with 4 bases separating them. The germline CDR1 and CDR2 sequences are SQVTM and ANQGSEA. The CDR3 here is CSVRVNTEAFF. CDR3 nucleotides: TGCAGCGTTCGCGTGAACACTGAAGCTTTCTTT. The variable domain in full, with the rest retrieved from reference TRBV29-1 and TRBJ1-1, is SAVISQKPSRDICQRGTSLTIQCQVDSQVTMMFWYRQQPGQSLTLIATANQGSEATYESGFVIDKFPISRPNLTFSTLTVSNMSPEDSSIYLCSVRVNTEAFFGQGTRLTVV.

Comment on this clonotype: A read error may be the cause here, since a much bigger clone is one base away. This rearrangement joins TRBV7-3 to TRBJ1-5; D ambiguous. Germline-derived CDR1 and CDR2 are SGHTA and FQGTGA. The CDR3 is made up of 14 amino acids. Trimming stripped 1 base from V and 7 bases from J, with 11 bases between. The CDR3 DNA reads TGTGCCAGCAGCTTAATGGCAGAGTCCCAGCCCCAGCATTTT. This encodes CASSLMAESQPQHF.

This clonotype was found many times. The CDR3 DNA reads TGCAGTGCTGGAACATCGGGGGAGGGGGAGACCCAGTACTTC. Translated, it gives CSAGTSGEGETQYF. This chain links TRBV20-1 with TRBJ2-5, with TRBD2 matching over 7 bases. The CDR3 loop spans 14 amino acids. CDR1 is DFQATT and CDR2 is SNEGSKA in the germline V gene (reference sequence). V was pared by 5 bases and J by 5 bases, with 11 bases of the junction left unmatched.

This clonotype appeared a few times. The V and J genes are TRBV7-9 and TRBJ1-4; D remains unclear. Looked up from germline, CDR1 is SEHNR and CDR2 is FQNEAQ (reference sequence). V dropped 2 bases and J dropped 0 bases, with 10 bases sitting between them. This CDR3 is 16 amino acids long. CDR3 DNA sequence: TGTGCCAGCAGCTTAAGGGCAACTGCAACTAATGAAAAACTGTTTTTT. It specifies CASSLRATATNEKLFF.

This clonotype was observed a handful of times. This chain connects TRBV13 to TRBJ2-1, with 8 bases fitting TRBD1. The CDR3 length is 15 residues. The junction had 8 bases not matched to a gene; V was cut back by 1 base and J by 9 bases. In germline, CDR1 is PRHDT, CDR2 FYEKMQ (reference sequence). CDR3 loop: CASSLVGAGGREQFF. As DNA, the CDR3 is TGTGCCAGCAGCTTAGTGGGGGCAGGGGGCCGTGAGCAGTTCTTC.

The chain employs TRBV5-1 and TRBJ2-3; D is undetermined. Trimming cost V 4 bases and J 7 bases, with 13 bases left between them. In germline, CDR1 is SGHRS, CDR2 YFSETQ. This CDR3 is built from 13 residues. CDR3 DNA sequence: TGCGCCAGCAGCCCCGTTCCGTCTTATACGCAGTATTTT. Protein sequence: CASSPVPSYTQYF.

V is TRBV20-1 and J is TRBJ2-7; the D is unclear. The CDR3 spans 12 residues. The germline V gene encodes CDR1 DFQATT and CDR2 SNEGSKA (reference sequence). The V end was cut by 5 bases, the J end by 5 bases, with 13 bases between. DNA for the CDR3: TGCAGTGCTTCACTGGGTCGGGACGAGCAGTACTTC. Its protein product is CSASLGRDEQYF.

V usage is TRBV6-1 and J usage is TRBJ2-3, with TRBD1 as a possible D gene (6 bases). The CDR3 totals 14 residues. Per the germline V gene, CDR1 is MNHNS and CDR2 is SASEGT. V lost 2 bases to trimming and J lost 1 base, with 7 bases between them. This chain's CDR3 is CASSEPGGTDTQYF. CDR3 nucleotides: TGTGCCAGCAGTGAACCAGGGGGCACAGATACGCAGTATTTT.

This clonotype was found a few times. The rearrangement uses TRBV20-1 and TRBJ1-1; perhaps TRBD1 as D (6 bases). Germline V lookup: CDR1 DFQATT, CDR2 SNEGSKA (reference sequence). The CDR3 is made up of 16 amino acids. The ends were cut back, 1 base at V and 1 base at J, with 16 bases in the middle. In nucleotides, the CDR3 is TGCAGTGCTAGAGGAGGGGGGGGGAAGAGGAACACTGAAGCTTTCTTT. This sequence encodes CSARGGGGKRNTEAFF.

In regard to this clonotype: A much more abundant neighbour one base away suggests this may be a read error. The V call is TRBV12-3 or TRBV12-4, the J call TRBJ2-7; D gene unclear. The CDR3 consists of 12 residues. V was trimmed by 2 bases and J by 3 bases, leaving 5 bases between them. CDR3 nucleotide sequence: TGTGCCAGCAGTTTACAGGACTACGAGCAGTACGTC. Its translation is CASSLQDYEQYV.

Ten or more counts support this clonotype. The CDR3 sequence is CASGHRGQSTF. CDR3 in DNA: TGTGCCAGCGGGCACAGGGGGCAGAGCACCTTC. The gene calls are TRBV12-3 or TRBV12-4 and TRBJ1-2; 9 bases agree with TRBD1. V shed 8 bases and J 13 bases; nucleotides not matched to a gene: 8. The CDR3 spans 11 residues.